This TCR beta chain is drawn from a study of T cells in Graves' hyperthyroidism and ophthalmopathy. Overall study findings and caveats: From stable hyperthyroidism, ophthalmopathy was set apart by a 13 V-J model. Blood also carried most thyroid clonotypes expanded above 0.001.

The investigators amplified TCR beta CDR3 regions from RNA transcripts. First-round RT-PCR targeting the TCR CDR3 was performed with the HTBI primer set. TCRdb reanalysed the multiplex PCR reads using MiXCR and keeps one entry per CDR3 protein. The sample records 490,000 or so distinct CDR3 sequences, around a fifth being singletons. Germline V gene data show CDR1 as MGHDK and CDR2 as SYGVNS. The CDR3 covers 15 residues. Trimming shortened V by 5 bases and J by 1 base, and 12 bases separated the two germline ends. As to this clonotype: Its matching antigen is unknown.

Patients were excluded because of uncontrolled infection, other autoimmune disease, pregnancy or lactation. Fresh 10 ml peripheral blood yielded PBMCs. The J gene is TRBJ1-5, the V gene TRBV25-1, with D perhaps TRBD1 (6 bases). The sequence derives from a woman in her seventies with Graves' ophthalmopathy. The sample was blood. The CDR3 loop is CASSFRGGSNQPQHF. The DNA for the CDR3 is TGTGCCAGCAGTTTCAGGGGTGGAAGCAATCAGCCCCAGCATTTT.